This T cell receptor beta chain was sequenced in a study of long-term antiretroviral therapy in people with HIV. About the study: The study's earliest collections predate the 2015 immediate-ART recommendation by about a decade. General study findings and limits: Repertoire composition at all time points was dominated by clones that had expanded before ART. Drawn between about 2004 and 2017, the blood was possibly obtained under older ART regimens.

Version v3.0 of the immunoSEQ assay was performed at survey level. Sequenced by immunoSEQ multiplex PCR; TCRdb stores in-frame clones only, minus some. This table holds approximately 10,000 clones, around 79% found once. There were roughly 0.9-11 million cryopreserved PBMC in the samples before DNA extraction. This clone showed up just a few times. Antigen unknown. The sample in question was unsorted PBMCs, obtained less than 3.3 years before starting antiretroviral therapy. The receptor comes from a man aged 40-50 years with HIV.

CDR3 nucleotide sequence: TGTGCCAGCAGCTTACAGGGGATAATTAGCGGCTACACCTTC. Its translation: CASSLQGIISGYTF. V is TRBV7-2 and J is TRBJ1-2; D possibly corresponds to TRBD1 (6 bases). Germline V gene data show CDR1 as SGHTA and CDR2 as FQGNSA. The V end was cut by 2 bases, the J end by 8 bases, with 15 bases between. The CDR3 runs 14 residues.